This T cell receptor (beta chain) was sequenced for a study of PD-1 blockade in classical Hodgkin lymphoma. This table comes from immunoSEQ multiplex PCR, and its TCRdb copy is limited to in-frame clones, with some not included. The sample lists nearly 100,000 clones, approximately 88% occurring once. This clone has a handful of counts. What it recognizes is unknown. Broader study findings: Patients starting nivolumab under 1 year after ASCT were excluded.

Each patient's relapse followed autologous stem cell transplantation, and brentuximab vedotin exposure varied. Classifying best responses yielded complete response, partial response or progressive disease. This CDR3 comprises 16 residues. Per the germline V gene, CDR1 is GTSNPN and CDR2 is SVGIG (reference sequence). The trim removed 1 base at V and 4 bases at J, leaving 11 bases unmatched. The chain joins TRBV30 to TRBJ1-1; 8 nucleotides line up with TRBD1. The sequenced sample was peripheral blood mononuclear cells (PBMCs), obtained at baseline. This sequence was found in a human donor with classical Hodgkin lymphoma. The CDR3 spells CAWSGAGGTGGTEAFF. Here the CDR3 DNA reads TGTGCCTGGAGTGGGGCCGGGGGCACAGGGGGCACTGAAGCTTTCTTT.